The sequence of this TCR beta chain was determined in a study of blood T cell repertoires in COVID-19. About the research overall: The United States, Italy and Spain were the sources of the acute and convalescent COVID-19 samples. Nucleic acid was either cDNA or gDNA, and it came from T cells, B-cell-depleted T cells, or PBMCs.

The CDR3 sequence is 15 residues long. The junction had 3 bases not matched to a gene; V was cut back by 2 bases and J by 2 bases. As processed by the authors: Researchers report that nucleated cell counts were estimated from reference gene primer amplification. Libraries were prepared by immunoSEQ multiplex PCR; TCRdb keeps only in-frame clonotypes and omits some of them. V and J calls and clone size are given by that table; D and trimming were obtained from the DNA. The data show 150,000 to 200,000 clones, 89% seen once. Material for sequencing was peripheral blood. V gene TRBV5-3 combines with J gene TRBJ2-3, with TRBD1 matching 9 bases. TRBV5-3 is treated as an ORF (open reading frame) with a function not yet certain. The source is a man between 18 and 29 years old who had recovered from COVID-19. The chain's CDR3 is CARSLWDRDTDTQYF. The DNA for the CDR3 is TGTGCCAGAAGCTTATGGGACAGGGACACAGATACGCAGTATTTT.